The clone carrying this T cell receptor beta chain was seen a few times. Antigen: not known. This entry belongs to a study of beta chain features in type 1 diabetes. Findings and caveats of the study: All four CD4+ subsets of Type 1 diabetes patients contained TCRB CDR3s that were moderately but significantly shorter.

V was trimmed by 0 bases and J by 5 bases, leaving 13 bases between them. This CDR3 has 15 residues. The germline V gene encodes CDR1 LNHDA and CDR2 SQIVND (reference sequence). Expressed TCRB transcripts were sequenced because the isolated RNA had all been reverse transcribed beforehand. Using immunoSEQ multiplex PCR, the repertoire was profiled, and TCRdb retains in-frame clones only, with some absent. The table lists around 600,000 clones, approximately 13% of them singletons. The V gene is TRBV19, the J gene TRBJ2-5, with D possibly TRBD1 on 6 matching bases. Sequences were obtained from naive CD4+ T cells from blood. The TCR originated in a man under 40 with type 1 diabetes. The chain's CDR3 is CASSIDTAGVETQYF. For the CDR3, the DNA is TGTGCCAGTAGTATAGATACCGCAGGGGTGGAGACCCAGTACTTC.